The T cell receptor (beta chain) described here comes from a study of T cell repertoires in cytomegalovirus infection. Study summary: Both CMV infection and a matching HLA type were indicated by public TCR beta signatures.

TCRdb redid the calling of the reads with MiXCR, one entry per CDR3 protein. This table has 85,000 to 130,000 distinct CDR3 sequences, around a quarter appearing once. The CDR3 totals 15 residues. Germline V lookup: CDR1 LNHDA, CDR2 SQIVND (reference sequence). The junction had 9 bases not matched to a gene; V was cut back by 4 bases and J by 4 bases. Study findings and constraints: Cumulative frequency (of public TCR beta family members) identified carriers of CMV plus the relevant HLA. The ex vivo response was dominated by HLA-C-restricted CMV-specific TCR beta clonotypes.

This clonotype was counted only a few times. No antigen is known for it. The chain is built from TRBV19 and TRBJ2-5; 7 bases line up with TRBD1. This clonotype was obtained from a human donor in good health (CMV status not recorded). Some clones in this sample may be carry-over from other donors' samples. The sequenced sample was CD8+ T cells from PBMCs. CDR3 DNA: TGTGCCAGTAGTAGGTCGACAGGGCCTTTAGAGACCCAGTACTTC. Its protein is CASSRSTGPLETQYF. Based on the CDR3 plus reference TRBV19 and TRBJ2-5, the full variable domain is DGGITQSPKYLFRKEGQNVTLSCEQNLNHDAMYWYRQDPGQGLRLIYYSQIVNDFQKGDIAEGYSVSREKKESFPLTVTSAQKNPTAFYLCASSRSTGPLETQYFGPGTRLLVL.